One sample yielded the 9 T cell receptor beta chains listed below, sequenced in a study of PD-1 blockade in classical Hodgkin lymphoma. The time point: newly diagnosed, previously untreated cHL patient sample. PBMCs, once thawed, yielded CD8+ T cells isolated by magnetic negative selection. The protocol was immunoSEQ multiplex PCR, while the TCRdb copy is restricted to in-frame clones and leaves out a portion. The sample gives more than 4,500 clones, 70% to 90% of which show up once; around 20% is in the top ten. Specimen: CD8+ T cells from blood. The receptors stem from a human donor with classical Hodgkin lymphoma.

This clone occurred once. The chain joins TRBV25-1 to TRBJ2-7, with D perhaps being TRBD1 or TRBD2 (5 bases each). CDR1 and CDR2 from the germline V gene are MGHDK and SYGVNS. V was cut by 8 bases and J by 3 bases, with 14 bases left in between. This CDR3 has 13 residues. Here the CDR3 DNA reads TGTGCCAGCGCCGGGACCTCCGACTACGAGCAGTACTTC. Translating gives CASAGTSDYEQYF.

The chain recombines TRBV25-1 with TRBJ2-1; 8 nucleotides line up with TRBD1. Looked up from germline, CDR1 is MGHDK and CDR2 is SYGVNS. J was trimmed by 5 bases and V by 3 bases; bases with no gene match: 6. CDR3 length equals 15 residues. This CDR3 is CASSEGQAGNNEQFF. In DNA form, the CDR3 reads TGTGCCAGCAGTGAGGGACAGGCAGGGAACAATGAGCAGTTCTTC.

The J gene is TRBJ1-5, the V gene TRBV7-9, with TRBD1 as a possible D gene (6 bases). The CDR3 extends over 12 amino acids. The germline gives CDR1 SEHNR, CDR2 FQNEAQ (reference sequence). V dropped 5 bases and J dropped 7 bases, with 9 bases sitting between them. The CDR3 loop reads CASSRTEQPQHF. CDR3 nucleotides: TGTGCCAGCAGCCGGACAGAGCAGCCCCAGCATTTT.

DNA of the CDR3: TGCGCCAGCAGCCAAGTGGGACAGTACTACGAGCAGTACTTC. It is translated as CASSQVGQYYEQYF. The chain uses TRBV4-1 and TRBJ2-7; 7 nucleotides match TRBD1. Germline-derived CDR1 and CDR2 are MGHRA and YSYEKL. The CDR3 contains 14 residues. V trimming: 1 base; J trimming: 3 bases; junction bases outside the gene matches: 3.

The genes are TRBV25-1 and TRBJ2-7; D is unresolved. The CDR3 contains 11 residues. Germline lookup yields CDR1 MGHDK and CDR2 SYGVNS. V lost 2 bases and J lost 4, with 3 bases in between. The CDR3: CASSEDYEQYF. CDR3 sequence (DNA): TGTGCCAGCAGTGAAGATTACGAGCAGTACTTC.

The chain uses TRBV13 and TRBJ2-5; D gene unclear. The V end was cut by 1 base, the J end by 2 bases, with 5 bases between. The CDR3 covers 13 residues. CDR1 PRHDT and CDR2 FYEKMQ come from the germline V gene (reference sequence). The CDR3 nucleotides read TGTGCCAGCAGCTTAGATAGACAAGAGACCCAGTACTTC. It yields the protein CASSLDRQETQYF. The full variable domain, in which reference TRBV13 and TRBJ2-5 provide the parts outside the CDR3, is AAGVIQSPRHLIKEKRETATLKCYPIPRHDTVYWYQQGPGQDPQFLISFYEKMQSDKGSIPDRFSAQQFSDYHSELNMSSLELGDSALYFCASSLDRQETQYFGPGTRLLVL.

The CDR3 protein is CASGTEDEKLFF. The CDR3 DNA follows: TGTGCCTCCGGGACGGAGGACGAAAAACTGTTTTTT. This rearrangement joins TRBV19 to TRBJ1-4; tentatively, D is TRBD1 (5 bases). V was cut by 11 bases and J by 8 bases, with 15 bases left in between. The length of the CDR3 is 12 residues. Per the germline V gene, CDR1 is LNHDA and CDR2 is SQIVND (reference sequence).

This sequence joins TRBV25-1 and TRBJ1-1, with 7 nucleotides matching TRBD1. Germline V gene data show CDR1 as MGHDK and CDR2 as SYGVNS. This CDR3 has 15 amino acids. V gave up 2 bases and J gave up 4 bases; unmatched junction bases: 7. The CDR3: CASSERTGGGTEAFF. The CDR3 DNA is TGTGCCAGCAGTGAACGGACAGGCGGAGGCACTGAAGCTTTCTTT.

This sequence joins TRBV13 and TRBJ2-7; 12 bases match TRBD1. The CDR3 extends over 16 amino acids. Germline V gives CDR1 PRHDT, CDR2 FYEKMQ (reference sequence). V gave up 5 bases and J gave up 4 bases; unmatched junction bases: 9. The CDR3 sequence is CASSAPGQGAAYEQYF. The CDR3 nucleotides are TGTGCCAGCAGCGCACCGGGACAGGGGGCGGCTTACGAGCAGTACTTC.